The clone carrying this TCR beta chain came up many times. The target antigen is unknown. Preparation of the TCRbeta library was carried out with unique molecular identifiers. TCRdb reprocessed the PCR reads via MiXCR and lists one record per CDR3 protein. The table includes hundreds of thousands of distinct CDR3 sequences, under 15% detected once. The length of the CDR3 is 15 residues. The V end was cut by 5 bases, the J end by 7 bases, with 18 bases between. The germline V gene encodes CDR1 SGHVS and CDR2 FQNEAQ. This sample stems from a study of T-cell reconstitution after alpha-beta-depleted transplantation in children. The study, taken as a whole, reports: As was reported, about two months after transplant, alpha-beta T cells came from several hundred expanded graft clones. Among T cells one year after transplant, newly produced cells accounted for most counts and diversity. Surviving recipient T cells and thymic progenitors produced the high day-60 TCRbeta diversity seen in some patients.

The source of this sequence is a girl aged 2-10 years with congenital amegakaryocytic thrombocytopenia, due to receive a stem cell transplant. The material sequenced was PBMCs, taken before TCRalphabeta/CD19-depleted stem cell transplant. The chain has TRBV7-8 and TRBJ2-1; no clear D. The CDR3 loop is CASSNLLFSPNEQFF. The CDR3 region has the DNA TGTGCCAGCAGCAACCTCCTTTTTTCACCAAATGAGCAGTTCTTC.